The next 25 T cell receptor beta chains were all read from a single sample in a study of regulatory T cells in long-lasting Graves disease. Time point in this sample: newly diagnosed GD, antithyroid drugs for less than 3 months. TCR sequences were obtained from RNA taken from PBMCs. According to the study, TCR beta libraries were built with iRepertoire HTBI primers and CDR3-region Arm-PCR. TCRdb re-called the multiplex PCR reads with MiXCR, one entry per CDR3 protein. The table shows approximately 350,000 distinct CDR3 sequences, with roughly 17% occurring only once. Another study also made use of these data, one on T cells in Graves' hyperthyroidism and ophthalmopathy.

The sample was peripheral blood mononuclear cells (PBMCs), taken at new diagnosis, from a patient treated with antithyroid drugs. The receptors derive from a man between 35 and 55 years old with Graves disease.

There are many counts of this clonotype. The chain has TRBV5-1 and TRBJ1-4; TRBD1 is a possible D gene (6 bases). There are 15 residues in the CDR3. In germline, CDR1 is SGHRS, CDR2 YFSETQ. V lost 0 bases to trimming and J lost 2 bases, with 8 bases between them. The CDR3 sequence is CASSLVGQTNEKLFF. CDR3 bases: TGCGCCAGCAGCTTGGTAGGACAGACTAATGAAAAACTGTTTTTT.

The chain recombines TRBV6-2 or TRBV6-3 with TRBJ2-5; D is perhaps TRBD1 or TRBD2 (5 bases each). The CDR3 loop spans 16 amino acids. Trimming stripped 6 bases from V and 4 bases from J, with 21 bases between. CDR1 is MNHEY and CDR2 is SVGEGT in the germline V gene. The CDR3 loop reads CASRMLIVSGGETQYF. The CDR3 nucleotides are TGTGCCAGCAGGATGCTAATCGTTTCTGGGGGAGAGACCCAGTACTTC.

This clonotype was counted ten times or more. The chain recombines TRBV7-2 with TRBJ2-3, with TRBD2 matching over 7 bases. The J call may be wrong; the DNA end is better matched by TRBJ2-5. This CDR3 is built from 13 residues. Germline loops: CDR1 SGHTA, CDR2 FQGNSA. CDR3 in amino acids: CASSRGGGKTQYF. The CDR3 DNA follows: TGTGCCAGCAGCCGGGGCGGGGGTAAGACCCAGTACTTC.

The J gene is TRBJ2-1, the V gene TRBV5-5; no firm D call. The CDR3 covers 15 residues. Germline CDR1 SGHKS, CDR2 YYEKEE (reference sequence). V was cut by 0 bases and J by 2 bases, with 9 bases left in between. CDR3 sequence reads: CASSLVQAAYNEQFF. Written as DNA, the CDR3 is TGTGCCAGCAGCTTGGTACAAGCAGCCTACAATGAGCAGTTCTTC.

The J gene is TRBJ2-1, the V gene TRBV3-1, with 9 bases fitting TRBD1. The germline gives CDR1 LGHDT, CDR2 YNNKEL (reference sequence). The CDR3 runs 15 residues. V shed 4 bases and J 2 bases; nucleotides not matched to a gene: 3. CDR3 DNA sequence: TGTGCCAGCAGCCGGGACAGGGTCCCCTACAATGAGCAGTTCTTC. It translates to CASSRDRVPYNEQFF.

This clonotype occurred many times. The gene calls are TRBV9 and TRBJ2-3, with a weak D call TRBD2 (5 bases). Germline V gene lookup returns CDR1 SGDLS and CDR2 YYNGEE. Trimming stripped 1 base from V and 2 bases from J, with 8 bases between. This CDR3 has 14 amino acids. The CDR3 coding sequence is TGTGCCAGCAGCGTACTCGGGAACACAGATACGCAGTATTTT. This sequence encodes CASSVLGNTDTQYF.

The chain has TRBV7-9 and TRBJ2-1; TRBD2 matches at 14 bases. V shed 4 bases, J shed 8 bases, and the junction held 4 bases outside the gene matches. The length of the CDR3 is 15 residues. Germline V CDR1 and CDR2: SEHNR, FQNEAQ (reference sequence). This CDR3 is CASSWGLAGAHEQFF. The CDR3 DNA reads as TGTGCCAGCAGCTGGGGACTAGCGGGAGCCCATGAGCAGTTCTTC.

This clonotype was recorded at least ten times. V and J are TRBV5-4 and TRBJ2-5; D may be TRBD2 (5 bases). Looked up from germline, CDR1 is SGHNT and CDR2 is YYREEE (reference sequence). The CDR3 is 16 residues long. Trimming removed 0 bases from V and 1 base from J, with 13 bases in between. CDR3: CASSLAKGVPQETQYF. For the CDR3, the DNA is TGTGCCAGCAGCTTGGCCAAGGGAGTGCCCCAAGAGACCCAGTACTTC.

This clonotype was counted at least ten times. CDR3 in DNA: TGCAGTGCTAAATACTCTAACACAGATACGCAGTATTTT. It specifies CSAKYSNTDTQYF. The rearrangement uses TRBV20-1 and TRBJ2-3; D unclear. CDR3 size: 13 residues. V gave up 4 bases and J gave up 2 bases, with 10 bases separating them. CDR1 and CDR2 from the germline V gene are DFQATT and SNEGSKA (reference sequence).

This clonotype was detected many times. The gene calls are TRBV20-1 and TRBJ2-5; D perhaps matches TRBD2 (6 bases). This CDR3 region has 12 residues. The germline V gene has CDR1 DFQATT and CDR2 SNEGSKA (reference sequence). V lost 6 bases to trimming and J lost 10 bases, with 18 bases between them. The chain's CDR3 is CSATGDSWIQYF. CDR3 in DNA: TGCAGTGCCACTGGGGACTCCTGGATCCAGTACTTC.

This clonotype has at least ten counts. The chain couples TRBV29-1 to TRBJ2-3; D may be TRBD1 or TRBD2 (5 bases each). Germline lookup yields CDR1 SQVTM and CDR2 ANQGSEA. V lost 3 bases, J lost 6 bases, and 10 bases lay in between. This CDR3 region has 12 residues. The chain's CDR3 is CSVDWGPDTQYF. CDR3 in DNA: TGCAGCGTTGATTGGGGACCCGATACGCAGTATTTT.

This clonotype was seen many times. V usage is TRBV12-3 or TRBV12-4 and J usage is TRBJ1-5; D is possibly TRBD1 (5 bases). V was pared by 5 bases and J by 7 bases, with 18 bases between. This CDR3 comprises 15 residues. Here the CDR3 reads CASSATAGGEQPQHF. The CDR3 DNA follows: TGTGCCAGCAGTGCCACGGCAGGAGGGGAGCAGCCCCAGCATTTT.

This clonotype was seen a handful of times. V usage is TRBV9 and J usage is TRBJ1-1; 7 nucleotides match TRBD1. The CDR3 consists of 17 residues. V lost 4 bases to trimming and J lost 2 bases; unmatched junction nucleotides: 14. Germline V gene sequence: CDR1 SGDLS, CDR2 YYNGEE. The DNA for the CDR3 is TGTGCCAGCAGCCAAGGAGGGGGCGCCCGGATAAACACTGAAGCTTTCTTT. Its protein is CASSQGGGARINTEAFF.

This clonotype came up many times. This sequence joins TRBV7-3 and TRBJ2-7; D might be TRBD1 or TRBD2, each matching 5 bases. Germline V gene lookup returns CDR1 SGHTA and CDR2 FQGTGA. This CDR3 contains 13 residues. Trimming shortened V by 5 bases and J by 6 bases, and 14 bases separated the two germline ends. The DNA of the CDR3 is TGTGCCAGCAGCCCAACCGGGACGAGCGAGCAGTACTTC. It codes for CASSPTGTSEQYF. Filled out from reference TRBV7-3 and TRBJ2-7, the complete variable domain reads GAGVSQTPSNKVTEKGKYVELRCDPISGHTALYWYRQSLGQGPEFLIYFQGTGAADDSGLPNDRFFAVRPEGSVSTLKIQRTERGDSAVYLCASSPTGTSEQYFGPGTRLTVT.

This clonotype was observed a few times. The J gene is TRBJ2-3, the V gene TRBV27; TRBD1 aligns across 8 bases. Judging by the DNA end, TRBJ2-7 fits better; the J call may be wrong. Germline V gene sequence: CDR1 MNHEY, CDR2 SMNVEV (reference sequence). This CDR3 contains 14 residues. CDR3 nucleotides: TGTGCCAGCAGGGGGGGACAGGTCTCCTACGAGCAGTACTTC. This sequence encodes CASRGGQVSYEQYF.

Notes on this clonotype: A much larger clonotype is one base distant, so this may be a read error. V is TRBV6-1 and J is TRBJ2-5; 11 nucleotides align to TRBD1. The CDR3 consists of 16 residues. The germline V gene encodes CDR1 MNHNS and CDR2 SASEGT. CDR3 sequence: CASSSPGQGVGETRYF. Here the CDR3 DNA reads TGTGCCAGCAGTAGCCCGGGACAGGGGGTGGGAGAGACCCGGTACTTC.

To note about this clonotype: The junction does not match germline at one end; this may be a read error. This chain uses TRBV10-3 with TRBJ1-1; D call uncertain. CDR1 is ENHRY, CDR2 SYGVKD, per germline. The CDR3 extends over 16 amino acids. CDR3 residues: CAISESGGSLNTEALF. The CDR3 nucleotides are TGTGCCATCAGTGAGTCGGGAGGCAGCCTGAACACTGAAGCTCTCTTT.

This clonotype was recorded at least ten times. CDR3 in DNA: TGCAGTGCTAGGGGACTAGCGGGGGGCTCCTACGAGCAGTACTTC. Translating it yields CSARGLAGGSYEQYF. The chain has TRBV20-1 and TRBJ2-7; 15 nucleotides line up with TRBD2. Germline lookup yields CDR1 DFQATT and CDR2 SNEGSKA (reference sequence). After removal of 3 bases from V and 0 bases from J, the junction contained 0 bases not matched to a gene. This CDR3 spans 15 amino acids.

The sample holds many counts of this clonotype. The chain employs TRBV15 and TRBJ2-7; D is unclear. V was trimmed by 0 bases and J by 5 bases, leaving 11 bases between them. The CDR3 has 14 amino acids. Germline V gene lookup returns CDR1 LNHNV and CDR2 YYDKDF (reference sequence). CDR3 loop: CATSRDGSGNEQYF. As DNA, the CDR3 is TGTGCCACCAGCAGAGATGGGTCAGGCAACGAGCAGTACTTC.

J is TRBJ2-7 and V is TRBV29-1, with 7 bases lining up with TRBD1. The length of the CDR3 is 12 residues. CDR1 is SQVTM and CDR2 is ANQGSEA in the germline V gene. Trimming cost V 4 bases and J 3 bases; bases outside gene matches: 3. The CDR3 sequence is CSVVPGGYEQYF. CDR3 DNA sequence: TGCAGCGTTGTACCAGGGGGCTACGAGCAGTACTTC.

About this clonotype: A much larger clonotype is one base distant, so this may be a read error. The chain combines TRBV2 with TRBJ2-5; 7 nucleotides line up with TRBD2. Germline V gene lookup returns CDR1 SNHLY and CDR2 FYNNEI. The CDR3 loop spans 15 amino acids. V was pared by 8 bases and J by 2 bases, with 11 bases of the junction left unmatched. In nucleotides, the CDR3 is TGTGCCAGCGGCTTTAGGGTGGGGGGGCAAGAGACCCAGTACTTC. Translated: CASGFRVGGQETQYF.

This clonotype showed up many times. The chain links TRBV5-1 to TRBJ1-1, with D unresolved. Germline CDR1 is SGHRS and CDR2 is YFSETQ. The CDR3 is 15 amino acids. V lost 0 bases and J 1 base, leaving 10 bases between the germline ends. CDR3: CASSLAGLGNTEAFF. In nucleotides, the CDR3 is TGCGCCAGCAGCTTGGCTGGACTGGGGAACACTGAAGCTTTCTTT.

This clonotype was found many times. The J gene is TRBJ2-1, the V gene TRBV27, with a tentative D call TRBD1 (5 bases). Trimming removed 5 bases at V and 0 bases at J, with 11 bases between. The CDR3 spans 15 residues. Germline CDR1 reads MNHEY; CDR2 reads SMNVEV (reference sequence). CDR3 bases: TGTGCCAGCAGTACCGACAGATACTCCTACAATGAGCAGTTCTTC. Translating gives CASSTDRYSYNEQFF.

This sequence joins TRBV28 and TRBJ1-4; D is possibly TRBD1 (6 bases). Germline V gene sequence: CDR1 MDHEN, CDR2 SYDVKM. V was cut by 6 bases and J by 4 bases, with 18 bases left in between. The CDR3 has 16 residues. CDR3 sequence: CASSRTTGRNNEKLFF. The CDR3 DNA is TGTGCCAGCAGCCGAACCACAGGGCGGAATAATGAAAAACTGTTTTTT.

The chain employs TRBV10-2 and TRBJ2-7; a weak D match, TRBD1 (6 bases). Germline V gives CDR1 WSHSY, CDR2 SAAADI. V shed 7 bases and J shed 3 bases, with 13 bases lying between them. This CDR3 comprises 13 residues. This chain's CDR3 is CASKGHRVYEQYF. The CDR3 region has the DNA TGCGCCAGCAAGGGACACCGGGTCTACGAGCAGTACTTC.